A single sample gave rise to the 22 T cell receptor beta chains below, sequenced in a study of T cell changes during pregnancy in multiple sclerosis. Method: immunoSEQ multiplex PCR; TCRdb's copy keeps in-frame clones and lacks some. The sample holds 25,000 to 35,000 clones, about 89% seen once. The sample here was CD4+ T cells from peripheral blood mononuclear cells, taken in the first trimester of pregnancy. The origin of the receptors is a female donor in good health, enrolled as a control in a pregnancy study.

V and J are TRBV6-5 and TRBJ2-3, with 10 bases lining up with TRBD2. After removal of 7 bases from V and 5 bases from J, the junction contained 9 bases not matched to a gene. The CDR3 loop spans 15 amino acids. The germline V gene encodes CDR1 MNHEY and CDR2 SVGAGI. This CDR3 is CASTQAGGPGDTQYF. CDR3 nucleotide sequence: TGTGCCAGCACCCAAGCGGGGGGGCCCGGAGATACGCAGTATTTT.

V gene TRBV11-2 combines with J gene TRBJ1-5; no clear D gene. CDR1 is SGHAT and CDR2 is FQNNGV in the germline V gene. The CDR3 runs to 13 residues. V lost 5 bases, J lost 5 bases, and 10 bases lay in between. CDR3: CASSLSTDQPQHF. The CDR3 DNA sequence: TGTGCCAGCAGCCTATCCACTGATCAGCCCCAGCATTTT.

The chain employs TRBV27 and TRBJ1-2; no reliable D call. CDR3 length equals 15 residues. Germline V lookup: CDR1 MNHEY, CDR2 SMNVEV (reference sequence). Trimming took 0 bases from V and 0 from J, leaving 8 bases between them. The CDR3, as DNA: TGTGCCAGCAGTTTATCGGTGACAACTAACTATGGCTACACCTTC. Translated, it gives CASSLSVTTNYGYTF.

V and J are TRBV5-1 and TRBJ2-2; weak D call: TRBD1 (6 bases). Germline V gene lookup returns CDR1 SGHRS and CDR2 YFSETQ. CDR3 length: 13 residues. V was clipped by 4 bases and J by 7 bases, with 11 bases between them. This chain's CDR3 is CASSMQGNGELFF. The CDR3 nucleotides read TGCGCCAGCAGCATGCAGGGGAACGGGGAGCTGTTTTTT.

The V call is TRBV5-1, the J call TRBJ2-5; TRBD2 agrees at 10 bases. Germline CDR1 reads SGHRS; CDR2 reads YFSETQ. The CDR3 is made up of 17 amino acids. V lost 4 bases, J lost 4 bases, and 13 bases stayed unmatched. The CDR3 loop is CASSRKREGQLGETQYF. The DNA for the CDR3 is TGCGCCAGCAGCAGAAAGCGGGAGGGCCAGCTTGGAGAGACCCAGTACTTC.

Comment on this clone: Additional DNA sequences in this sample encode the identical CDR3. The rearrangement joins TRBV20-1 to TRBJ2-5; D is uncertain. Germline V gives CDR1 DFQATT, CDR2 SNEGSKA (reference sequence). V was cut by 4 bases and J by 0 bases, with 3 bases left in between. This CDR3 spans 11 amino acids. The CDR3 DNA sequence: TGCAGTGCTACAAACCAAGAGACCCAGTACTTC. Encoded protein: CSATNQETQYF.

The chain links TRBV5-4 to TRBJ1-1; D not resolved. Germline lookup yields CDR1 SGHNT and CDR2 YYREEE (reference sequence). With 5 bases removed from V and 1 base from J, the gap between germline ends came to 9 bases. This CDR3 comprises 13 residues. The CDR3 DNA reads TGTGCCAGCAGTGACACCTGGAACACTGAAGCTTTCTTT. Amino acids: CASSDTWNTEAFF. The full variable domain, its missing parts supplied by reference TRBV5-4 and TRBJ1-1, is ETGVTQSPTHLIKTRGQQVTLRCSSQSGHNTVSWYQQALGQGPQFIFQYYREEENGRGNFPPRFSGLQFPNYSSELNVNALELDDSALYLCASSDTWNTEAFFGQGTRLTVV.

CDR3 amino acids: CANRSGTGFGTGELFF. For the CDR3, the DNA is TGTGCCAACCGATCCGGGACAGGGTTTGGCACCGGGGAGCTGTTTTTT. The V and J genes are TRBV10-3 and TRBJ2-2; the match to TRBD1 covers 9 bases. CDR3 length: 16 amino acids. Looked up from germline, CDR1 is ENHRY and CDR2 is SYGVKD. V shed 10 bases, J shed 4 bases, and the junction held 13 bases outside the gene matches.

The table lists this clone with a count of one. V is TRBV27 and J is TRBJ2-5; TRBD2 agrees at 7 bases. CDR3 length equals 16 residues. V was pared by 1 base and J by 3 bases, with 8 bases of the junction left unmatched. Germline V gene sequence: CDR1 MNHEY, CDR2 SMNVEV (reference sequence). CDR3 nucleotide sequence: TGTGCCAGCAGTTTATGGGGTGGGCTAGCGGAAGAGACCCAGTACTTC. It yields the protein CASSLWGGLAEETQYF.

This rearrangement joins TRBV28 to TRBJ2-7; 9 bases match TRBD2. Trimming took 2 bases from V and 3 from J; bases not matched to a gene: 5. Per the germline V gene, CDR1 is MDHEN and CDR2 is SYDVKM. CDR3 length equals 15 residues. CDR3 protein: CASSLASAGGYEQYF. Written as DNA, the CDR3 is TGTGCCAGCAGTTTAGCCTCAGCGGGGGGCTACGAGCAGTACTTC.

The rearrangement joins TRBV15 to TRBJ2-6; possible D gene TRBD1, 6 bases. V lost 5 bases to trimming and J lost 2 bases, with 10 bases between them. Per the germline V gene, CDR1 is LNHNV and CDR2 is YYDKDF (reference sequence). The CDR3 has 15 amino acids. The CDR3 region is CATSPHRAGANVLTF. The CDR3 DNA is TGTGCCACCAGCCCCCACAGGGCTGGGGCCAACGTCCTGACTTTC.

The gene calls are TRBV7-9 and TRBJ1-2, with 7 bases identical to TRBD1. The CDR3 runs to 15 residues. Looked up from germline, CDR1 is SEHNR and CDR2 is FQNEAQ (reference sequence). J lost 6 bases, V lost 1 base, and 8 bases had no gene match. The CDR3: CASSLGSTGPDGYTF. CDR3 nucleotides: TGTGCCAGCAGCTTAGGGTCGACAGGGCCGGATGGCTACACCTTC.

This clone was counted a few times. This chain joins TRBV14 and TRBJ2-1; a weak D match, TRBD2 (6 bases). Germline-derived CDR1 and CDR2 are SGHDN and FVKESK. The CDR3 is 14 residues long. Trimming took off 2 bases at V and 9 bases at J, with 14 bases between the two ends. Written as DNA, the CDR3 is TGTGCCAGCAGCCAACTGGTGTTCGGGGGTGAGCAGTTCTTC. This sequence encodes CASSQLVFGGEQFF.

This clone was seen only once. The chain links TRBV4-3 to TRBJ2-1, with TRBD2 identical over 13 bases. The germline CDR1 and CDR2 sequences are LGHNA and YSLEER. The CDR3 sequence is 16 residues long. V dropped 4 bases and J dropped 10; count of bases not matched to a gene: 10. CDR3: CASSRRGGLAGEEQFF. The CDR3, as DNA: TGCGCCAGCAGCCGTCGGGGAGGACTAGCGGGAGAAGAGCAGTTCTTC.

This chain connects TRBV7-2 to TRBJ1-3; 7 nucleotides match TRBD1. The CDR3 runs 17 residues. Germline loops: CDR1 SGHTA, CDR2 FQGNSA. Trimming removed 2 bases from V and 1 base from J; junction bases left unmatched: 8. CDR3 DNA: TGTGCCAGCAGCTTATCTGGGGGACAGTCTTCTGGAAACACCATATATTTT. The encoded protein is CASSLSGGQSSGNTIYF.

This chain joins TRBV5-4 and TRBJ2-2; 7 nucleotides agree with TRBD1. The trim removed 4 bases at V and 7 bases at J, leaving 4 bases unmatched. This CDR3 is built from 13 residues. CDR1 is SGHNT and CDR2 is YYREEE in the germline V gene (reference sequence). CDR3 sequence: CASSDRAGGELFF. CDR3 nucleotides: TGTGCCAGCAGCGACAGGGCGGGCGGGGAGCTGTTTTTT.

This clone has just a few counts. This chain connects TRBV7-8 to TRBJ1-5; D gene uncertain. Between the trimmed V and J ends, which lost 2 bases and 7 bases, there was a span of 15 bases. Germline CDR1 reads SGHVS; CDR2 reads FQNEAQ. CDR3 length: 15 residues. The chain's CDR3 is CASSLIDRRGQPQHF. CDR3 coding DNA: TGTGCCAGCAGCTTAATCGACCGCCGCGGGCAGCCCCAGCATTTT. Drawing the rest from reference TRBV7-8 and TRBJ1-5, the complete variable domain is GAGVSQSPRYKVAKRGQDVALRCDPISGHVSLFWYQQALGQGPEFLTYFQNEAQLDKSGLPSDRFFAERPEGSVSTLKIQRTQQEDSAVYLCASSLIDRRGQPQHFGDGTRLSIL.

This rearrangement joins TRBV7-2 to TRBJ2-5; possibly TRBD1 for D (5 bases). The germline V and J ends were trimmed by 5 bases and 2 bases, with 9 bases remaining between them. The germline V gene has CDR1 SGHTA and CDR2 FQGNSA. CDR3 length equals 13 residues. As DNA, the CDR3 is TGTGCCAGCAGCCGACAGACACAAGAGACCCAGTACTTC. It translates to CASSRQTQETQYF.

In nucleotides, the CDR3 is TGCAGCGTTGATAATGAGGGGGACCCACACAATGAGCAGTTCTTC. Translating gives CSVDNEGDPHNEQFF. The chain is built from TRBV29-1 and TRBJ2-1, with D perhaps TRBD1 (6 bases). The length of the CDR3 is 15 residues. Germline CDR1 reads SQVTM; CDR2 reads ANQGSEA. Trimming shortened V by 3 bases and J by 5 bases, and 17 bases separated the two germline ends.

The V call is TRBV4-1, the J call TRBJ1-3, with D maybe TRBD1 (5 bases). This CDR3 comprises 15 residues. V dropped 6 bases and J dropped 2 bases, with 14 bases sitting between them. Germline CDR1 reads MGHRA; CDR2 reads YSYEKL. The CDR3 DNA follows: TGCGCCAGCAGTTACGACAGCTTTACTGGAAACACCATATATTTT. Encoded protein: CASSYDSFTGNTIYF.

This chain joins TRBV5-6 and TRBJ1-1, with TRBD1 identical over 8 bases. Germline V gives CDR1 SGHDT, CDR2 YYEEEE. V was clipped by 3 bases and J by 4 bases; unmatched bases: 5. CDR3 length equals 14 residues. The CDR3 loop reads CASSYRGLGTEAFF. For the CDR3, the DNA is TGTGCCAGCAGCTACAGGGGGTTGGGCACTGAAGCTTTCTTT.

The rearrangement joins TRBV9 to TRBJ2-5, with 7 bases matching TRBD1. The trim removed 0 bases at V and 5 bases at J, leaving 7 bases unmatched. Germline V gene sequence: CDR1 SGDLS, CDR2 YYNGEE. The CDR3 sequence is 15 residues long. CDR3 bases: TGTGCCAGCAGCGTAGGAGGGGGACAGTATGAGACCCAGTACTTC. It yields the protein CASSVGGGQYETQYF.